These T cell receptor beta chains were read from a single sample in a study of CD8 T cells in ankylosing spondylitis. TCRdb reprocessed the 5' RACE reads via MiXCR and lists one record per CDR3 protein. The sample has about 39,000 distinct CDR3 sequences, 3% to 4.5% seen once. Specimen: blood, either unsorted or a sorted T cell fraction (not recorded which). The receptors were gathered from a female donor with ankylosing spondylitis or in good health (not recorded which). CDR3s include the opening cysteine and the closing phenylalanine or tryptophan. D genes are given only for firm matches. Clone size is not always given. Where it is, it says once, few, many or a class for expanded clones.

TRBJ1-6,TRBV9,NA,13,few,CASSPDSNSPLHF,TGTGCCAGCAGCCCGGACAGTAATTCACCCCTCCACTTT
TRBJ1-1,TRBV9,NA,15,medium-sized,CASSVGGLMNTEAFF,TGTGCCAGCAGCGTCGGGGGACTCATGAACACTGAAGCTTTCTTT
TRBJ2-2,TRBV9,NA,14,many,CASSLMTDTGELFF,TGTGCCAGCAGCTTGATGACAGACACCGGGGAGCTGTTTTTT
TRBJ2-6,TRBV9,NA,14,many,CASSGGYGANVLTF,TGTGCCAGCAGCGGGGGCTACGGGGCCAACGTCCTGACTTTC
TRBJ2-2,TRBV9,TRBD2,16,many,CASSAGGAQRSGELFF,TGTGCCAGCAGCGCCGGGGGGGCCCAACGTAGCGGGGAGCTGTTTTTT
TRBJ1-4,TRBV9,NA,15,medium-sized,CASSGDGHGLEKLFF,TGTGCCAGCAGCGGCGACGGACATGGGCTTGAAAAACTGTTTTTT
TRBJ1-1,TRBV9,TRBD1,13,many,CASSTTGISEAFF,TGTGCCAGCAGCACGACAGGGATTTCGGAAGCTTTCTTT
TRBJ2-7,TRBV9,NA,13,many,CASSVAEGVEQYF,TGTGCCAGCAGCGTAGCTGAGGGGGTTGAGCAGTACTTC
TRBJ2-2,TRBV9,TRBD1,17,many,CASSVGRDRANTGELFF,TGTGCCAGCAGCGTAGGAAGGGACAGGGCGAACACCGGGGAGCTGTTTTTT
TRBJ1-2,TRBV9,NA,16,many,CASSVEAGADNYGYTF,TGTGCCAGCAGCGTAGAAGCAGGGGCCGACAACTATGGCTACACCTTC
TRBJ1-2,TRBV9,TRBD1,16,medium-sized,CASRARDRGTNYGYTF,TGTGCCAGCAGGGCCCGGGACAGGGGCACTAACTATGGCTACACCTTC
TRBJ2-3,TRBV9,TRBD1,17,many,CASSPRDRRISTDTQYF,TGTGCCAGCAGCCCCCGGGACAGGCGGATTAGCACAGATACGCAGTATTTT
TRBJ2-6,TRBV9,NA,15,many,CASSPRLSGANVLTF,TGTGCCAGCAGCCCCCGGCTCTCTGGGGCCAACGTCCTGACTTTC
TRBJ2-4,TRBV29-1,NA,21,many,CSVPSLLGGARWGITKNIQYF,TGCAGCGTTCCGTCTTTGTTGGGGGGCGCAAGGTGGGGTATTACCAAAAACATTCAGTACTTC
TRBJ1-1,TRBV9,TRBD1,18,many,CASSVGRQGGLLNTEAFF,TGTGCCAGCAGCGTAGGGCGACAGGGTGGTTTGTTGAACACTGAAGCTTTCTTT
TRBJ2-1,TRBV9,TRBD2,16,many,CASSVAIRGGGNEQFF,TGTGCCAGCAGCGTAGCAATCCGGGGGGGCGGCAATGAGCAGTTCTTC
TRBJ1-6,TRBV9,NA,14,many,CASSVRQDNSPLHF,TGTGCCAGCAGCGTCCGACAGGACAATTCACCCCTCCACTTT
TRBJ2-3,TRBV9,NA,16,few,CASSVVPAGPTDTQYF,TGTGCCAGCAGCGTAGTCCCGGCGGGGCCCACAGATACGCAGTATTTT
TRBJ2-3,TRBV9,TRBD2,15,many,CASSVTRLALDTQYF,TGTGCCAGCAGCGTAACGAGACTAGCGTTAGATACGCAGTATTTT
TRBJ2-4,TRBV9,NA,13,NA,CASSASPVDIQYF,TGTGCCAGCAGCGCTTCCCCAGTGGACATTCAGTACTTC
TRBJ2-3,TRBV9,TRBD2,17,many,CASSVAPASGGANTQYF,TGTGCCAGCAGCGTAGCCCCGGCTAGCGGGGGGGCTAATACGCAGTATTTT
TRBJ2-1,TRBV9,NA,13,many,CASSVAVSREQFF,TGTGCCAGCAGCGTAGCTGTCAGTCGTGAGCAGTTCTTC
TRBJ1-6,TRBV9,NA,15,NA,CASSVEAGYNSPLHF,TGTGCCAGCAGCGTAGAGGCAGGGTACAATTCACCCCTCCACTTT
TRBJ1-1,TRBV9,NA,14,medium-sized,CASSAAGVNTEAFF,TGTGCCAGCAGCGCCGCGGGAGTGAACACTGAAGCTTTCTTT
TRBJ2-7,TRBV9,NA,14,many,CASSVGGVSYEQYF,TGTGCCAGCAGCGTAGGAGGGGTTTCCTACGAGCAGTACTTC
TRBJ2-3,TRBV9,NA,15,few,CASSLDRMGTDTQYF,TGTGCCAGCAGCTTAGACCGAATGGGAACAGATACGCAGTATTTT
TRBJ2-7,TRBV9,NA,13,many,CASSVSPDYEQYF,TGTGCCAGCAGCGTAAGCCCCGACTACGAGCAGTACTTC
TRBJ1-1,TRBV9,TRBD1,18,many,CASSGSTGGSFGGTEAFF,TGTGCCAGCAGCGGATCGACAGGGGGCAGTTTTGGGGGCACTGAAGCTTTCTTT
TRBJ2-5,TRBV12-3/TRBV12-4,NA,14,many,CASSLLAGQETQYF,TGTGCCAGCAGTTTACTGGCGGGGCAAGAGACCCAGTACTTC
TRBJ1-3,TRBV9,NA,15,many,CASSVGADSGNTIYF,TGTGCCAGCAGCGTAGGAGCAGACTCTGGAAACACCATATATTTT
TRBJ2-7,TRBV9,NA,15,many,CASSVRTSGVAEQYF,TGTGCCAGCAGCGTTAGGACCTCAGGGGTTGCCGAGCAGTACTTC
TRBJ2-1,TRBV9,NA,14,many,CASRGPGGFNEQFF,TGTGCCAGCAGGGGCCCCGGGGGCTTCAATGAGCAGTTCTTC
TRBJ1-4,TRBV9,TRBD1,16,many,CASSPGTGVGDEKLFF,TGTGCCAGCAGTCCCGGGACAGGGGTTGGTGATGAAAAACTGTTTTTT
TRBJ2-3,TRBV9,NA,15,many,CASSVGTSRPDTQYF,TGTGCCAGCAGCGTAGGTACTAGCCGACCAGATACGCAGTATTTT
TRBJ2-5,TRBV9,NA,13,once,CASSGNSREAQYF,TGTGCCAGCAGCGGAAACTCAAGAGAGGCCCAGTACTTC
TRBJ1-6,TRBV9,NA,15,many,CASSVAESGNSPLHF,TGTGCCAGCAGCGTAGCGGAAAGTGGAAATTCACCCCTCCACTTT